These 3 T cell receptor beta chains originate from one sample sequenced in a study of PD-1 blockade in classical Hodgkin lymphoma. Sequencing was performed with immunoSEQ multiplex PCR; in TCRdb, only in-frame clones are kept and a portion is missing. The top ten hold about 20% of the sample, which has about 110,000 clones, around 89% seen once. The patients all showed relapse after autologous stem cell transplantation, while their brentuximab vedotin exposure varied. Material: peripheral blood mononuclear cells (PBMCs), obtained before the second cycle of nivolumab. The receptors were gathered from a human donor with classical Hodgkin lymphoma.

CDR3 in amino acids: CASSKDRLLAKNIQYF. The CDR3 nucleotides are TGTGCCAGCAGCAAAGACAGACTTCTAGCCAAAAACATTCAGTACTTC. The chain uses TRBV28 and TRBJ2-4, with TRBD1 as a possible D gene (5 bases). Trimming took 6 bases from V and 0 from J, leaving 15 bases between them. Germline V CDR1 and CDR2: MDHEN, SYDVKM. There are 16 residues in the CDR3.

This sequence joins TRBV5-5 and TRBJ1-1; TRBD1 matches 7 bases. The CDR3 contains 19 residues. CDR1 is SGHKS and CDR2 is YYEKEE in the germline V gene (reference sequence). The junction had 22 bases not matched to a gene; V was cut back by 4 bases and J by 4 bases. CDR3 bases: TGTGCCAGCAGCCCTCACCCCTGGACAGGAGGGAATGGGGGCACTGAAGCTTTCTTT. It is translated as CASSPHPWTGGNGGTEAFF.

In nucleotides, the CDR3 is TGTGCCAGCAGCTTGGGACTGATCTACGAGCAGTACTTC. It specifies CASSLGLIYEQYF. The gene calls are TRBV13 and TRBJ2-7, with D perhaps TRBD2 (6 bases). V was clipped by 3 bases and J by 3 bases, with 9 bases between them. This CDR3 comprises 13 residues. The V gene's germline CDR1 is PRHDT and CDR2 FYEKMQ (reference sequence).